Presented here are 25 T cell receptor beta chains from one specimen sequenced in a study of CD8+ T cells in alopecia areata. Extracted from the samples, RNA was reverse transcribed into cDNA to serve as the sequencing template. Repertoires were generated with immunoSEQ multiplex PCR, while TCRdb's copy carries only in-frame clones and drops some. This sample has about 200,000 clones, with just under 65% found just once. Sample treatment: oral pan-JAK inhibitor, 5-10 mg twice daily. This specimen was CD4+ T cells sorted from blood, taken around week 50, from a patient treated with tofacitinib. These receptors were obtained from a human donor with alopecia areata.

The chain has TRBV30 and TRBJ2-7; the D gene is possibly TRBD1 (6 bases). V lost 0 bases to trimming and J lost 9 bases, with 18 bases between them. The CDR3 is 14 amino acids. Germline CDR1 is GTSNPN and CDR2 is SVGIG (reference sequence). The CDR3 nucleotides are TGTGCCTGGAGTGTTCAGGCTGCCCTGGGGGCGCAGTACTTC. Translated, it gives CAWSVQAALGAQYF. The full variable domain, with the rest looked up from reference TRBV30 and TRBJ2-7, is SQTIHQWPATLVQPVGSPLSLECTVEGTSNPNLYWYRQAAGRGLQLLFYSVGIGQISSEVPQNLSASRPQDRQFILSSKKLLLSDSGFYLCAWSVQAALGAQYFGPGTRLTVT.

For this clone: The junction departs from the called germline gene at one end, perhaps through a read error. V gene TRBV30 combines with J gene TRBJ1-4; no reliable D call. The CDR3 is 12 residues long. Per the germline V gene, CDR1 is GTSNPN and CDR2 is SVGIG (reference sequence). The CDR3 is CAWSDGATYPHF. The CDR3, as DNA: TGTGCCTGGAGTGACGGTGCCACTTATCCCCATTTT.

V usage is TRBV29-1 and J usage is TRBJ1-2; D unresolved. Germline V gene sequence: CDR1 SQVTM, CDR2 ANQGSEA. The ends were cut back, 4 bases at V and 8 bases at J, with 14 bases in the middle. This CDR3 is 12 amino acids long. CDR3 coding DNA: TGCAGCGTTGCCCCCGGTCCGGAAGGCTACACCTTC. Its translation is CSVAPGPEGYTF.

The genes are TRBV29-1 and TRBJ1-2; 10 positions match TRBD1. J gave up 5 bases and V 6 bases, and 6 bases lay outside the gene matches. This CDR3 region has 13 residues. The germline V gene encodes CDR1 SQVTM and CDR2 ANQGSEA. The CDR3 sequence: CSVEPGQGYGYTF. DNA of the CDR3: TGCAGCGTCGAACCGGGACAGGGGTATGGCTACACCTTC.

This sequence joins TRBV6-1 and TRBJ2-7; 8 bases are shared with TRBD1. Germline CDR1 MNHNS, CDR2 SASEGT. The CDR3 has 13 residues. J was trimmed by 3 bases and V by 8 bases; bases with no gene match: 6. CDR3 region: CASPGTGDYEQYF. Here the CDR3 DNA reads TGTGCCAGCCCTGGGACAGGTGACTACGAGCAGTACTTC.

V gene TRBV30 combines with J gene TRBJ2-7; D might be TRBD1 or TRBD2, each matching 6 bases. The V and J ends lost 2 bases and 5 bases respectively, with 13 bases between them. From germline, CDR1 is GTSNPN and CDR2 SVGIG (reference sequence). This CDR3 comprises 13 residues. CDR3 coding DNA: TGTGCCTGGAGTAAGAGGGGGGACCACGAGCAGTACTTC. Its translation is CAWSKRGDHEQYF.

CDR3 sequence (DNA): TGTGCCAGCAGAGAGTCGAACACTGAAGCTTTCTTT. This translates into CASRESNTEAFF. V gene TRBV28 combines with J gene TRBJ1-1; D unresolved. This CDR3 is built from 12 residues. Trimming stripped 6 bases from V and 1 base from J, with 6 bases between. Germline CDR1 MDHEN, CDR2 SYDVKM.

This chain connects TRBV5-1 to TRBJ1-4, with D perhaps TRBD1 (5 bases). This CDR3 spans 16 amino acids. The germline V gene has CDR1 SGHRS and CDR2 YFSETQ. Trimming pared 4 bases from V and 1 base from J, leaving 14 bases between. The CDR3 spells CASSEGTFGTNEKLFF. The CDR3 DNA is TGCGCCAGCAGCGAGGGGACGTTTGGAACTAATGAAAAACTGTTTTTT.

This clone came up a few times. V is TRBV10-3 and J is TRBJ1-2, with 8 bases fitting TRBD1. Germline V lookup: CDR1 ENHRY, CDR2 SYGVKD. V trimming: 10 bases; J trimming: 8 bases; junction bases outside the gene matches: 6. The CDR3 is made up of 11 amino acids. The CDR3 sequence is CANQGANGYTF. The CDR3 coding sequence is TGTGCCAACCAGGGGGCGAACGGCTACACCTTC.

This sequence joins TRBV2 and TRBJ2-1, with 13 bases aligning to TRBD2. J lost 1 base, V lost 3 bases, and 6 bases had no gene match. Germline V gives CDR1 SNHLY, CDR2 FYNNEI. The CDR3 is made up of 18 amino acids. CDR3 protein: CASSEPTSGGRSYNEQFF. For the CDR3, the DNA is TGTGCCAGCAGTGAGCCGACTAGCGGGGGGAGGTCCTACAATGAGCAGTTCTTC. Filled out from reference TRBV2 and TRBJ2-1, the complete variable domain reads EPEVTQTPSHQVTQMGQEVILRCVPISNHLYFYWYRQILGQKVEFLVSFYNNEISEKSEIFDDQFSVERPDGSNFTLKIRSTKLEDSAMYFCASSEPTSGGRSYNEQFFGPGTRLTVL.

This clone was seen once. The chain joins TRBV4-3 to TRBJ1-2; TRBD1 is a possible D gene (6 bases). The germline V gene encodes CDR1 LGHNA and CDR2 YSLEER. The V end lost 2 bases, the J end lost 8 bases, and 15 bases lay between the germline ends. The CDR3 is 14 amino acids. The CDR3 DNA reads TGCGCCAGCAGCCAAAGGGACCGTCAGGGGGGCTACACCTTC. Protein sequence: CASSQRDRQGGYTF.

The chain is built from TRBV9 and TRBJ2-3; D unresolved. V gave up 0 bases and J gave up 6 bases, with 2 bases separating them. This CDR3 has 11 amino acids. The germline V gene encodes CDR1 SGDLS and CDR2 YYNGEE. In nucleotides, the CDR3 is TGTGCCAGCAGCGTAGTGGATACGCAGTATTTT. Translating gives CASSVVDTQYF.

The J gene is TRBJ2-5, the V gene TRBV7-6, with TRBD2 as a possible D gene (6 bases). V lost 5 bases and J lost 3, with 13 bases in between. This CDR3 has 14 residues. Per germline, CDR1 SGHVS and CDR2 FNYEAQ. The CDR3: CASSAGGIKETQYF. Written as DNA, the CDR3 is TGTGCCAGCAGCGCAGGAGGGATTAAAGAGACCCAGTACTTC.

This chain links TRBV4-3 with TRBJ1-2; TRBD1 aligns across 7 bases. Germline V gene data show CDR1 as LGHNA and CDR2 as YSLEER. The CDR3 is 14 amino acids. J was trimmed by 3 bases and V by 4 bases; bases with no gene match: 5. The CDR3 DNA follows: TGCGCCAGCAGCCGGATTACAGGGGACTATGGCTACACCTTC. Translated, it gives CASSRITGDYGYTF.

The rearrangement uses TRBV4-3 and TRBJ1-6; perhaps TRBD1 as D (5 bases). The CDR3 is made up of 16 amino acids. Between the trimmed V and J ends, which lost 0 bases and 7 bases, there was a span of 13 bases. The germline CDR1 and CDR2 sequences are LGHNA and YSLEER. CDR3 in amino acids: CASSQDLGRGNSPLHF. The CDR3 coding sequence is TGCGCCAGCAGCCAAGATCTGGGACGGGGGAATTCACCCCTCCACTTT.

The J gene is TRBJ1-1, the V gene TRBV29-1, with D unclear. V lost 5 bases and J lost 8, with 9 bases in between. Germline values: CDR1 SQVTM, CDR2 ANQGSEA. This CDR3 spans 10 amino acids. The CDR3 DNA follows: TGCAGCGTTATCGGAACAGAAGCTTTCTTT. This gives the protein CSVIGTEAFF.

The J gene is TRBJ1-6, the V gene TRBV7-2, with TRBD1 identical over 8 bases. This CDR3 contains 15 residues. Germline CDR1 and CDR2: SGHTA and FQGNSA. V was pared by 5 bases and J by 12 bases, with 12 bases of the junction left unmatched. The CDR3 reads CASSRNGQGSRPLHF. CDR3 coding DNA: TGTGCCAGCAGCCGAAACGGACAGGGAAGTCGACCCCTCCACTTT.

The J gene is TRBJ2-7, the V gene TRBV12-5; TRBD2 might be the D (5 bases). The V and J ends lost 5 bases and 0 bases respectively, with 5 bases between them. The CDR3 contains 12 residues. The germline V gene encodes CDR1 LGHNT and CDR2 FRNRAP. CDR3 amino acids: CASGRDSYEQYF. The CDR3 bases are TGTGCTAGTGGTCGGGACTCCTACGAGCAGTACTTC.

This chain joins TRBV29-1 and TRBJ1-1, with D perhaps TRBD1 (6 bases). Germline V gene data show CDR1 as SQVTM and CDR2 as ANQGSEA. This CDR3 has 14 amino acids. Trimming removed 5 bases from V and 0 bases from J, with 13 bases in between. CDR3 amino acids: CSVRRGAMNTEAFF. DNA of the CDR3: TGCAGCGTTCGACGGGGGGCGATGAACACTGAAGCTTTCTTT.

V gene TRBV5-1 combines with J gene TRBJ1-2; possibly TRBD1 for D (6 bases). Germline loops: CDR1 SGHRS, CDR2 YFSETQ. This CDR3 is 13 amino acids long. V was clipped by 4 bases and J by 1 base, with 8 bases between them. CDR3 bases: TGCGCCAGCAGCGAGGACAGTAACTATGGCTACACCTTC. It is translated as CASSEDSNYGYTF.

The chain links TRBV14 to TRBJ1-2; perhaps TRBD1 as D (5 bases). The CDR3 spans 13 residues. Deletions cut 0 bases from V and 5 bases from J, with 7 bases between. CDR1 and CDR2 from the germline V gene are SGHDN and FVKESK. The CDR3 spells CASSQDRGYGYTF. In nucleotides, the CDR3 is TGTGCCAGCAGCCAAGATAGGGGATATGGCTACACCTTC.

The chain combines TRBV7-2 with TRBJ2-4; 12 bases align to TRBD1. CDR1 and CDR2 (germline): SGHTA, FQGNSA. This CDR3 spans 16 amino acids. The trim removed 5 bases at V and 0 bases at J, leaving 2 bases unmatched. The CDR3 sequence: CASSGTGGIAKNIQYF. Here the CDR3 DNA reads TGTGCCAGCAGCGGGACAGGGGGCATAGCCAAAAACATTCAGTACTTC.

The chain joins TRBV29-1 to TRBJ2-2; no definite D call. CDR3 length: 13 amino acids. Germline CDR1 reads SQVTM; CDR2 reads ANQGSEA. V lost 3 bases and J 1 base, leaving 6 bases between the germline ends. The CDR3 loop is CSVESGNTGELFF. The CDR3 bases are TGCAGCGTTGAGTCCGGGAACACCGGGGAGCTGTTTTTT.

To note about this clone: This specimen includes other DNA sequences encoding the same CDR3. The V and J genes are TRBV30 and TRBJ1-5; tentative D call: TRBD1 (6 bases). Germline V gives CDR1 GTSNPN, CDR2 SVGIG (reference sequence). Trimming took off 2 bases at V and 6 bases at J, with 11 bases between the two ends. CDR3 length equals 13 residues. CDR3: CAWSPQGSQPQHF. For the CDR3, the DNA is TGTGCCTGGAGTCCACAGGGAAGTCAGCCCCAGCATTTT.

This chain's CDR3 is CASTGRPYEQYF. The CDR3 region has the DNA TGTGCCAGCACAGGACGGCCTTACGAGCAGTACTTC. The chain joins TRBV2 to TRBJ2-7; D is unresolved. Germline CDR1 SNHLY, CDR2 FYNNEI. The length of the CDR3 is 12 residues. V gave up 7 bases and J gave up 4 bases, with 11 bases separating them.